Shown below are 14 T cell receptor beta chains from a single sample sequenced in a study of T cells in Graves' hyperthyroidism and ophthalmopathy. The source material, RNA transcripts, was used to amplify TCR beta CDR3 regions. During a first-round RT-PCR of the TCR CDR3, the HTBI primer set was used. TCRdb reprocessed the multiplex PCR reads via MiXCR and lists one record per CDR3 protein. The table shows about 350,000 distinct CDR3 sequences, with about 15% occurring only once. The sequenced sample was blood. The receptors stem from a woman under 40 with Graves' hyperthyroidism.

The genes are TRBV5-1 and TRBJ2-7; 9 bases fit TRBD1. This CDR3 has 16 residues. In germline, CDR1 is SGHRS, CDR2 YFSETQ. J gave up 4 bases and V 0 bases, and 8 bases lay outside the gene matches. CDR3 residues: CASSLETGTGLYEQYF. The CDR3 DNA reads as TGCGCCAGCAGCTTGGAAACCGGGACAGGGTTATACGAGCAGTACTTC.

This clonotype came up many times. The CDR3 sequence: CASSLSLASTDTQYF. DNA of the CDR3: TGTGCCAGCAGCTTAAGTCTAGCGAGCACAGATACGCAGTATTTT. The J gene is TRBJ2-3, the V gene TRBV7-3, with D perhaps TRBD2 (6 bases). The CDR3 loop spans 15 amino acids. The ends were cut back, 1 base at V and 0 bases at J, with 8 bases in the middle. Germline CDR1 is SGHTA and CDR2 is FQGTGA.

The chain combines TRBV12-3 or TRBV12-4 with TRBJ2-5, with D hard to call. Trimming cost V 8 bases and J 0 bases, with 10 bases left between them. The CDR3 spans 13 residues. In DNA, the CDR3 is TGTGCCAGCCTGGCCCACGACCAAGAGACCCAGTACTTC. This translates into CASLAHDQETQYF.

This clonotype was detected many times. The V call is TRBV12-3 or TRBV12-4, the J call TRBJ2-5; 9 positions match TRBD2. CDR3 size: 15 residues. V shed 5 bases, J shed 5 bases, and the junction held 9 bases outside the gene matches. This chain's CDR3 is CASSHIAGVGETQYF. The CDR3 bases are TGTGCCAGCAGTCATATAGCGGGAGTGGGGGAGACCCAGTACTTC.

The sample holds a few counts of this clonotype. The rearrangement links TRBV7-3 to TRBJ2-2; 9 bases map to TRBD2. The CDR3 sequence is 14 residues long. V trimming: 8 bases; J trimming: 1 base; junction bases outside the gene matches: 2. CDR1 is SGHTA, CDR2 FQGTGA, per germline. The CDR3 reads CASQAGGNTGELFF. The DNA of the CDR3 is TGTGCCAGCCAAGCGGGAGGGAACACCGGGGAGCTGTTTTTT.

The chain uses TRBV9 and TRBJ2-3, with TRBD2 matching over 8 bases. With V trimmed by 0 bases and J by 1 base, 4 bases remained unmatched. The germline CDR1 and CDR2 sequences are SGDLS and YYNGEE. The length of the CDR3 is 16 residues. CDR3 protein: CASSVAAGGGTDTQYF. CDR3 DNA: TGTGCCAGCAGCGTAGCTGCGGGAGGCGGCACAGATACGCAGTATTTT.

The V gene is TRBV28, the J gene TRBJ2-7, with TRBD1 matching 8 bases. This CDR3 is 14 amino acids long. Germline V lookup: CDR1 MDHEN, CDR2 SYDVKM. Germline trimming cut 5 bases from V and 2 bases from J; bases unmatched to any gene: 5. CDR3 sequence: CASSPGGPPYEQYF. For the CDR3, the DNA is TGTGCCAGCAGTCCAGGGGGCCCCCCCTACGAGCAGTACTTC.

This clonotype was recorded many times. This chain uses TRBV18 with TRBJ2-5, with 10 bases that match TRBD1. Germline assignment: CDR1 KGHSH and CDR2 LQKENI. This CDR3 contains 15 residues. Germline trimming cut 3 bases from V and 4 bases from J; bases unmatched to any gene: 5. The CDR3: CASSPSDRGRETQYF. The CDR3 bases are TGTGCCAGCTCACCCAGCGACAGGGGGCGAGAGACCCAGTACTTC.

The genes are TRBV7-9 and TRBJ2-3, with 13 bases lining up with TRBD2. The ends lost 5 bases at V and 7 bases at J; junction bases unmatched: 9. Per the germline V gene, CDR1 is SEHNR and CDR2 is FQNEAQ (reference sequence). CDR3 length: 16 residues. This CDR3 is CASSTTGTSGMNTQYF. In DNA form, the CDR3 reads TGTGCCAGCAGCACGACCGGGACTAGCGGGATGAATACGCAGTATTTT.

This clonotype has ten or more counts. The chain carries TRBV7-9 and TRBJ1-5, with a possible D match to TRBD1 (5 bases). The CDR3 has 16 residues. Trimming took 1 base from V and 6 from J, leaving 16 bases between them. Per the germline V gene, CDR1 is SEHNR and CDR2 is FQNEAQ (reference sequence). In DNA, the CDR3 is TGTGCCAGCAGCTTAGAGGGGACGGTCACGCCTCAGCCCCAGCATTTT. Translated, it gives CASSLEGTVTPQPQHF.

There are a few counts of this clonotype. The genes are TRBV24-1 and TRBJ2-1, with D hard to call. Trimming took off 0 bases at V and 8 bases at J, with 7 bases between the two ends. Germline-derived CDR1 and CDR2 are KGHDR and SFDVKD. CDR3 length equals 13 residues. The CDR3 DNA reads as TGTGCCACCAGTGATTTGCCAGGTGATGAGCAGTTCTTC. Protein product: CATSDLPGDEQFF.

This clonotype came up a few times. This chain joins TRBV28 and TRBJ1-4, with D perhaps TRBD1 (5 bases). Per the germline V gene, CDR1 is MDHEN and CDR2 is SYDVKM. This CDR3 spans 15 amino acids. Trimming cost V 5 bases and J 2 bases, with 12 bases left between them. CDR3 residues: CASSPGAQTNEKLFF. The CDR3 bases are TGTGCCAGCAGTCCTGGGGCACAGACTAATGAAAAACTGTTTTTT.

The count of this clonotype is one. The rearrangement links TRBV6-9 to TRBJ2-7; the D call may be TRBD1 or TRBD2 (5 bases each). The germline gives CDR1 MNHGY, CDR2 SVAAGI. V was shortened by 4 bases and J by 1 base, with 20 bases between the two germline ends. The CDR3 is 17 amino acids. The CDR3 here is CASSSPPGRTGSYEQYF. The CDR3 DNA is TGTGCCAGCAGTTCCCCTCCGGGACGGACGGGATCCTACGAGCAGTACTTC.

The table lists this clonotype with many counts. The chain recombines TRBV7-9 with TRBJ1-6, with a possible D match to TRBD1 (6 bases). The germline V gene encodes CDR1 SEHNR and CDR2 FQNEAQ (reference sequence). Trimming cost V 5 bases and J 10 bases, with 15 bases left between them. The CDR3 is 14 amino acids. The CDR3 nucleotides are TGTGCCAGCAGCAGAGGAGGGGGGGACTCACCCCTCCACTTT. Its translation: CASSRGGGDSPLHF.